This TCR beta chain was identified in a study of neurological immune-mediated disorders. The unsorted libraries originated from 2 million PBMCs that had been stored at -80 C. The study, taken as a whole, reports: Sharing of CDR3 amino acid sequences among expanded clones across subjects was absent, suggesting private repertoires in all groups. One cluster of related CDR3 sequences contained, by phylogenetic grouping, the repertoires of 18 of 34 multiple sclerosis patients and formed a possible signature.

Germline CDR1 reads DFQATT; CDR2 reads SNEGSKA (reference sequence). Trimming removed 2 bases from V and 6 bases from J, with 16 bases in between. The CDR3 sequence is 14 residues long. Synthesis of cDNA was performed by 5'RACE using 10-nucleotide random UMIs. TCRdb re-called the 5' RACE reads with MiXCR, one entry per CDR3 protein. The sample lists about 78,000 distinct CDR3 sequences, 4.5% to 6.5% occurring once. This clonotype was seen at least ten times. Antigen specificity is unknown. The chain recombines TRBV20-1 with TRBJ1-2; D remains unclear. Source material: PBMCs. The origin of this receptor is a woman aged 30 to 39 with multiple sclerosis. DNA of the CDR3: TGCAGTGCTAGACCCTTAGCCGGAGAGGATGGCTACACCTTC. It is translated as CSARPLAGEDGYTF.